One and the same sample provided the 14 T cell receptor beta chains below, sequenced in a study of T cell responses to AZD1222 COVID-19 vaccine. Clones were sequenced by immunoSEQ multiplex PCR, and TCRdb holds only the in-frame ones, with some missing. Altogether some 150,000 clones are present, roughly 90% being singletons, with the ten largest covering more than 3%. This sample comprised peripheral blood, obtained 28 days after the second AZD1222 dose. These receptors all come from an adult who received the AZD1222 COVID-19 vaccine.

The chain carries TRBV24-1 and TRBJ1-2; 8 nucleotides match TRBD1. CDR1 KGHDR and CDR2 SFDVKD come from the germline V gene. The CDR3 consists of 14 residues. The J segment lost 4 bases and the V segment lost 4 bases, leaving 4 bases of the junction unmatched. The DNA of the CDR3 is TGTGCCACCAGTGAGGAGACAGGGGTCTATGGCTACACCTTC. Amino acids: CATSEETGVYGYTF.

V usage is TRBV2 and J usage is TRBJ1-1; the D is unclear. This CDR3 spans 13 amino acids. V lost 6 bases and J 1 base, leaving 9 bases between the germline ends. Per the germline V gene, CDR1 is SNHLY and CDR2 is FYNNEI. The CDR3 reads CASSQHENTEAFF. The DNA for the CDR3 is TGTGCCAGCAGCCAACACGAGAACACTGAAGCTTTCTTT.

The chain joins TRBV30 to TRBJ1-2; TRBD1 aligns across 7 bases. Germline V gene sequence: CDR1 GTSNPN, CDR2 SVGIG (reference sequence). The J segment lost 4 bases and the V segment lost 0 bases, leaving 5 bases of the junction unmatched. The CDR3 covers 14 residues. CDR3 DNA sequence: TGTGCCTGGAGTGTGCAAGGGGGCGGCTATGGCTACACCTTC. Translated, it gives CAWSVQGGGYGYTF.

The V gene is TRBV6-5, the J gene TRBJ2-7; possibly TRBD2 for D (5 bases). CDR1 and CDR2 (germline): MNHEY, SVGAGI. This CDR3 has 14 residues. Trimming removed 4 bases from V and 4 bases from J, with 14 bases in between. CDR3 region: CASSWEREGYEQYF. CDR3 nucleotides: TGTGCCAGCAGTTGGGAGCGAGAAGGGTACGAGCAGTACTTC.

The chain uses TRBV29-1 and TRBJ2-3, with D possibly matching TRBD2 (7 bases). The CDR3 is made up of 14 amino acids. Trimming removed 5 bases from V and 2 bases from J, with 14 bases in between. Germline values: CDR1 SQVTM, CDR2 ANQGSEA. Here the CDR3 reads CSVRGGRLTDTQYF. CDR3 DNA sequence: TGCAGCGTTAGGGGGGGGCGTCTCACAGATACGCAGTATTTT.

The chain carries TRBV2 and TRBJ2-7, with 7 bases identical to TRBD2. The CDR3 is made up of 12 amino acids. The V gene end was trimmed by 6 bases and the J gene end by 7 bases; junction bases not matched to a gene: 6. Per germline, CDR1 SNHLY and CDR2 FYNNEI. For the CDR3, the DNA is TGTGCCAGCAGCGGGAGGCTGAATGAGCAGTACTTC. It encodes CASSGRLNEQYF.

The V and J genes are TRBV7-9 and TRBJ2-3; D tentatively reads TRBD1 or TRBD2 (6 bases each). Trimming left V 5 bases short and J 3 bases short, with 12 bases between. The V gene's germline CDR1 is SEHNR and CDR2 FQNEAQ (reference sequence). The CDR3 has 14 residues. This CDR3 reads CASSLEGVTDTQYF. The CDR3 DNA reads TGTGCCAGCAGCCTGGAGGGGGTAACAGATACGCAGTATTTT.

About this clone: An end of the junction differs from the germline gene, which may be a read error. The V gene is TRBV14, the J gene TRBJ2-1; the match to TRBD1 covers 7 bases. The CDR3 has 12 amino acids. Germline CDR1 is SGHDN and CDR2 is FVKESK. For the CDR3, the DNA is TGTGCCAGCAGCCAATGGAAGGGGGCGGTGGTCTTC. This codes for CASSQWKGAVVF.

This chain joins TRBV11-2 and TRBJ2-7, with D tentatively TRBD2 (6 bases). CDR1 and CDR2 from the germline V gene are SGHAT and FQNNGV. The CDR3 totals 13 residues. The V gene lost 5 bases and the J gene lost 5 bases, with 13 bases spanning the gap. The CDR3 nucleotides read TGTGCCAGCAGCCTGACTAGGGTAGACGAGCAGTACTTC. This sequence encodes CASSLTRVDEQYF.

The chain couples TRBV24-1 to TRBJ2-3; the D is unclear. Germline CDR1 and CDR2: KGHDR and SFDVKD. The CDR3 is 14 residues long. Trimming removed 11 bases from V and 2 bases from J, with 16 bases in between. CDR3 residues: CAIKPSIDTDTQYF. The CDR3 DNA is TGTGCCATTAAACCCTCAATCGACACAGATACGCAGTATTTT.

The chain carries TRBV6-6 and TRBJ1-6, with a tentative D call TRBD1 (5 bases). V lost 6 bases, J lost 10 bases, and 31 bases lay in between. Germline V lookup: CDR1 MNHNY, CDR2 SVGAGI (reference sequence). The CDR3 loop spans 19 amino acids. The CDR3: CASSLGGVGTSDRSSPLHF. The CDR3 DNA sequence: TGTGCCAGCAGCTTGGGGGGGGTCGGAACCAGCGACCGCTCATCACCCCTCCACTTT.

The CDR3 loop reads CASSSGVGGTGPLGYTF. In nucleotides, the CDR3 is TGTGCCAGCAGCAGTGGCGTCGGGGGGACAGGGCCCTTGGGCTACACCTTC. The chain is built from TRBV9 and TRBJ1-2; 9 bases agree with TRBD1. V gave up 4 bases and J gave up 8 bases; unmatched junction bases: 18. Germline assignment: CDR1 SGDLS and CDR2 YYNGEE. The length of the CDR3 is 17 residues.

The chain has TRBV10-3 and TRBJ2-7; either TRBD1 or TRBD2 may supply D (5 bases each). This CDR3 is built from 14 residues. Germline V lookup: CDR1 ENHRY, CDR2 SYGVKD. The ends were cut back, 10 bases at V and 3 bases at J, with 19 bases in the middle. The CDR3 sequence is CATQGRPVNYEQYF. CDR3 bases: TGTGCCACCCAGGGACGGCCAGTAAACTACGAGCAGTACTTC.

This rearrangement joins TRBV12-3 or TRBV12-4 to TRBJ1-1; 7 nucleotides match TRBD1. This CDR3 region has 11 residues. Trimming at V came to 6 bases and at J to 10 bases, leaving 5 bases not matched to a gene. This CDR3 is CASRKDRVAFF. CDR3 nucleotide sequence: TGTGCCAGCAGGAAAGACAGGGTAGCTTTCTTT.